Listed below are T cell receptor beta chains from one sample, sequenced in a study of OX40 agonist ivuxolimab in advanced cancers. Generated by immunoSEQ multiplex PCR, the TCRdb table keeps only in-frame clones and is missing some. The sample yields some 90,000 clones, more than 85% seen once. The sample consisted of CD4+ or CD8+ T cells sorted from blood, taken in a trial of the OX40 agonist ivuxolimab. These receptor sequences come from an adult with an advanced solid tumor such as melanoma, head and neck, liver or kidney cancer. The CDR3 runs from the conserved cysteine through the conserved F or W. Fields, in order: V gene, J gene, clone size, D gene, CDR3 DNA, CDR3 protein. D genes are given only for firm matches. Expanded clones get a size class; other rows say once, few or many, or leave the size out.

V gene: TRBV30
J gene: TRBJ2-1
clone size: -
D gene: TRBD1
CDR3 DNA: TGTGCCTGGAGTGTACTGGACAGGGCCTTTAATGAGCAGTTCTTC
CDR3 protein: CAWSVLDRAFNEQFF

V gene: TRBV10-3
J gene: TRBJ2-5
clone size: few
D gene: TRBD2
CDR3 DNA: TGTGCCATCAGTGAGAGAGCGGGAGGGACCCAAGAGACCCAGTACTTC
CDR3 protein: CAISERAGGTQETQYF

V gene: TRBV11-2
J gene: TRBJ2-7
clone size: -
D gene: -
CDR3 DNA: TGTGCCAGCAGCCGAGGCTCGGGGGCCTACGAGCAGTACTTC
CDR3 protein: CASSRGSGAYEQYF

V gene: TRBV27
J gene: TRBJ2-1
clone size: -
D gene: -
CDR3 DNA: TGTGCCAGCAGTTTTGATCCGCTAGCAAACGAGTTAATCTACAATGAGCAGTTCTTC
CDR3 protein: CASSFDPLANELIYNEQFF

V gene: TRBV6-1
J gene: TRBJ1-1
clone size: once
D gene: -
CDR3 DNA: TGTGCCAGCAGTGAAAAGAAAGGGGACACTGAAGCTTTCTTT
CDR3 protein: CASSEKKGDTEAFF

V gene: TRBV5-4
J gene: TRBJ1-5
clone size: -
D gene: TRBD1
CDR3 DNA: TGTGCCAGCAGCCTAGGGACAGGGCACAATCAGCCCCAGCATTTT
CDR3 protein: CASSLGTGHNQPQHF

V gene: TRBV19
J gene: TRBJ1-2
clone size: -
D gene: TRBD1
CDR3 DNA: TGTGCCAGTAGTATACGAGGTACCTACATCCCGGGACAGGACTATGGCTACACCTTC
CDR3 protein: CASSIRGTYIPGQDYGYTF

V gene: TRBV5-1
J gene: TRBJ2-3
clone size: -
D gene: -
CDR3 DNA: TGCGCCAGCAGCTCTTATGGGCGCACAGATACGCAGTATTTT
CDR3 protein: CASSSYGRTDTQYF

V gene: TRBV28
J gene: TRBJ2-7
clone size: -
D gene: TRBD2
CDR3 DNA: TGTGCCACCTCGGAGCGGGGATTCTACGAGCAGTACTTC
CDR3 protein: CATSERGFYEQYF

V gene: TRBV19
J gene: TRBJ2-3
clone size: -
D gene: TRBD1
CDR3 DNA: TGTGCCAGTAGTCAACACAGGGGGCGGGCAGATACGCAGTATTTT
CDR3 protein: CASSQHRGRADTQYF

V gene: TRBV27
J gene: TRBJ2-1
clone size: -
D gene: -
CDR3 DNA: TGTGCCAGCAGTTTATCCTATGGGAATGAGCAGTTCTTC
CDR3 protein: CASSLSYGNEQFF

V gene: TRBV7-2
J gene: TRBJ2-7
clone size: -
D gene: TRBD2
CDR3 DNA: TGTGCCAGCAGCACCAGATCCGGGACTAGTACTAGGGAGCAGTACTTC
CDR3 protein: CASSTRSGTSTREQYF

V gene: TRBV25-1
J gene: TRBJ1-2
clone size: -
D gene: -
CDR3 DNA: TGTGCCAGCAGTGCATCCTATGGCTACACCTTC
CDR3 protein: CASSASYGYTF

V gene: TRBV2
J gene: TRBJ2-5
clone size: -
D gene: -
CDR3 DNA: TGTGCCAGCAGGGGATTAGCGCGGATCCAAGAGACCCAGTACTTC
CDR3 protein: CASRGLARIQETQYF